This TCR beta chain is from a study of radiotherapy plus CTLA-4 blockade in lung cancer. Study-level findings and limits: Following radiotherapy plus ipilimumab, tumor-derived TCR clones expanded in the blood.

Of note for this clone: The target antigen is unknown.

Profiled with immunoSEQ multiplex PCR; TCRdb holds only in-frame clones, not every one. This sample has tens of thousands of clones; roughly 86% occur once, and the top ten carry about 2%. V was clipped by 2 bases and J by 4 bases; unmatched bases: 6. The CDR3 has 15 amino acids. CDR1 is SGHVS and CDR2 is FQNEAQ in the germline V gene. Specimen: peripheral blood, collected from a patient treated with radiotherapy plus ipilimumab. This TCR was recovered from a human donor with non-small cell lung cancer who had a partial response to radiotherapy plus ipilimumab. The rearrangement uses TRBV7-8 and TRBJ2-7; 9 positions agree with TRBD1. The CDR3, as DNA: TGTGCCAGCAGCTTACGACGGACAGGGGAATACGAGCAGTACTTC. The encoded protein is CASSLRRTGEYEQYF.